These T cell receptor beta chains were read from a single sample in a study of blood T cell repertoires in COVID-19. Here immunoSEQ multiplex PCR was the method, and the copy in TCRdb shows in-frame clones only, minus some. There are 250,000 to 300,000 clones in the sample; 90% occur only once, and 0.95% to 1.2% lies in the top ten. The sequenced sample consisted of PBMCs or T cells enriched from blood (not recorded which). The receptors were gathered from a woman aged 30 to 39 who had recovered from COVID-19. Both conserved end residues are part of each CDR3. The order of the fields is CDR3 length, D gene, clone size, J gene, V gene, CDR3 DNA, CDR3 protein. A D gene is named only where the DNA matches it firmly. Part of the rows lack a size; the others show once, few, many or a class for expanded clones.

>15|TRBD2|.|TRBJ2-3|TRBV9
TGTGCCAGCAGCCCTCGACTAGCGGGAGCAGATACGCAGTATTTT
CASSPRLAGADTQYF
>17|.|.|TRBJ2-5|TRBV5-1
TGCGCCAGCAGCTTGGGTTGGCAGGGTGCTTACCAAGAGACCCAGTACTTC
CASSLGWQGAYQETQYF
>15|.|.|TRBJ1-3|TRBV28
TGTGCCAGCAGTTTAATCAGGGTTTGTTGTACTACCATATATTTT
CASSLIRVCCTTIYF
>15|TRBD2|.|TRBJ2-1|TRBV27
TGTGCCAGCAGTTTACGCCTAGCGGGAGATGTTGAGCAGTTCTTC
CASSLRLAGDVEQFF
>16|TRBD1|.|TRBJ1-6|TRBV30
TGTGCCTGGAATACGGGACAGGGTCCCTATAATTCACCCCTCCACTTT
CAWNTGQGPYNSPLHF
>14|.|.|TRBJ1-1|TRBV5-5
TGTGCCAGCAGCTTGCCCCACATGAACACTGAAGCTTTCTTT
CASSLPHMNTEAFF
>15|TRBD1|once|TRBJ1-1|TRBV6-5
TGTGCCAGCAGTTATCCGGGACAGGGGTACACTGAAGCTTTCTTT
CASSYPGQGYTEAFF
>15|.|.|TRBJ1-2|TRBV7-2
TGTGCCAGCAGCTTAGATACAGGGATGCGGGTTGGCTACACCTTC
CASSLDTGMRVGYTF
>12|.|.|TRBJ1-1|TRBV9
TGTGCCAGCAGCGCACACGACACTGAAGCTTTCTTT
CASSAHDTEAFF
>18|TRBD2|.|TRBJ2-2|TRBV4-3
TGCGCCAGCAGCCAAGCATCAGTACTAGCGGGTTACACCGGGGAGCTGTTTTTT
CASSQASVLAGYTGELFF
>13|.|.|TRBJ1-1|TRBV9
TGTGCCAGCAGCTCACTTCCGAACACTGAAGCTTTCTTT
CASSSLPNTEAFF
>13|.|.|TRBJ1-1|TRBV28
TGTGCCAGCAGGGGACTCTTGAACACTGAAGCTTTCTTT
CASRGLLNTEAFF
>15|TRBD1|.|TRBJ1-5|TRBV5-1
TGCGCCAGCAGCTTGGGGGACAGGGAAGATCAGCCCCAGCATTTT
CASSLGDREDQPQHF
>15|TRBD2|.|TRBJ2-3|TRBV5-4
TGTGCCAGCAGCTCCACTAGCGGGAGAACAGATACGCAGTATTTT
CASSSTSGRTDTQYF
>14|.|.|TRBJ1-6|TRBV27
TGTGCCAGCAGTCAAGGGGGGGATAATTCACCCCTCCACTTT
CASSQGGDNSPLHF
>13|.|.|TRBJ1-5|TRBV27
TGTGCCAGCAGTCCCCTTGGCAATCAGCCCCAGCATTTT
CASSPLGNQPQHF
>16|TRBD1|.|TRBJ1-2|TRBV19
TGTGCCAGTTTCCCAACTCCAGGGGGCCCTAACTATGGCTACACCTTC
CASFPTPGGPNYGYTF
>13|.|.|TRBJ2-1|TRBV7-9
TGTGCCAGCAGCCTCCGGACTCGGAATGAGCAGTTCTTC
CASSLRTRNEQFF
>18|TRBD2|.|TRBJ2-1|TRBV5-1
TGCGCCAGCAGCTTCCTGATATTACTAGCGGGGACTTACAATGAGCAGTTCTTC
CASSFLILLAGTYNEQFF
>14|TRBD1|.|TRBJ2-7|TRBV28
TGTGCCAGCAGTTGGACAGGAACCTCCTACGAGCAGTACTTC
CASSWTGTSYEQYF
>13|.|.|TRBJ1-5|TRBV29-1
TGCAGCGTTGCGGGTCAGAGCAATCAGCCCCAGCATTTT
CSVAGQSNQPQHF
>14|TRBD1|.|TRBJ2-7|TRBV6-5
TGTGCCAGTCAAGGACAGGGATATTCCTACGAGCAGTACTTC
CASQGQGYSYEQYF
>15|TRBD2|.|TRBJ2-7|TRBV6-6
TGTGCCAGCGCATACCCGGGACTACCGGGCTACGAGCAGTACTTC
CASAYPGLPGYEQYF
>15|TRBD1|once|TRBJ1-5|TRBV5-1
TGCGCCAGCAGCGAAGGGACAGGGGGTAGCCAGCCCCAGCATTTT
CASSEGTGGSQPQHF
>15|.|.|TRBJ2-6|TRBV10-3
TGTGCCATCACCAGGGGTGGCTCTGGGGCCAACGTCCTGACTTTC
CAITRGGSGANVLTF
>14|.|.|TRBJ1-2|TRBV19
TGTGCCAGTAGTCCCCAGGACACGATCTATGGCTACACCTTC
CASSPQDTIYGYTF
>16|.|.|TRBJ2-7|TRBV27
TGTGCCAGCAGTCCTAGCCTGGCGTCACGGTCCTACGAGCAGTACTTC
CASSPSLASRSYEQYF
>12|.|.|TRBJ2-3|TRBV28
TGTGCCAGCACCGGACAGATAGATACGCAGTATTTT
CASTGQIDTQYF
>14|.|.|TRBJ2-3|TRBV18
TGTGCCAGCTCACCGAACTATAGCACAGATACGCAGTATTTT
CASSPNYSTDTQYF
>14|TRBD2|.|TRBJ2-2|TRBV28
TGTGCCAGCAGTTTAGGCGGGAGGTCCGAGGAGCTGTTTTTT
CASSLGGRSEELFF
>12|TRBD1|.|TRBJ2-7|TRBV12-3/TRBV12-4
TGTGCCAGCAGTTCCCCGACAGGGGAAGGGTACTTC
CASSSPTGEGYF
>12|.|.|TRBJ1-2|TRBV29-1
TGCAGCGTTGGATCCGGGACATATGGCTACACCTTC
CSVGSGTYGYTF
>14|.|.|TRBJ2-7|TRBV28
TGTGCCAGCAGTCCGTCGGACAGAGCCTACGAGCAGTACTTC
CASSPSDRAYEQYF
>15|.|.|TRBJ2-2|TRBV7-3
TGTGCCAGCAGCACCAGCGGGCCGAACACCGGGGAGCTGTTTTTT
CASSTSGPNTGELFF
>13|.|.|TRBJ1-2|TRBV27
TGTGCCAGCAGTTTAAGGACAGCCGCCCCCTACACCTTC
CASSLRTAAPYTF